These 8 T cell receptor beta chains were all obtained from the same sample, sequenced in a study of control samples from healthy donors and cancer patients. The repertoire was sequenced with immunoSEQ multiplex PCR; TCRdb's copy has only in-frame clones and lacks some. Of some 190,000 clones detected, about 89% appear once; the ten largest clones hold over 1.5%. Source material: blood. The origin of the receptors is a man aged 25 to 40 in good health.

The rearrangement links TRBV4-1 to TRBJ1-4; D is unclear. The V gene lost 1 base and the J gene lost 3 bases, with 12 bases spanning the gap. There are 16 residues in the CDR3. CDR1 and CDR2 from the germline V gene are MGHRA and YSYEKL. In DNA form, the CDR3 reads TGCGCCAGCAGCCAAGTGAGGGATGGAGCTAATGAAAAACTGTTTTTT. The encoded protein is CASSQVRDGANEKLFF.

The V gene is TRBV6-1, the J gene TRBJ2-3; no definite D call. V dropped 2 bases and J dropped 2 bases, with 11 bases sitting between them. Looked up from germline, CDR1 is MNHNS and CDR2 is SASEGT. This CDR3 region has 15 residues. CDR3 region: CASSEIGYTTDTQYF. CDR3 nucleotides: TGTGCCAGCAGTGAAATAGGGTATACCACAGATACGCAGTATTTT.

This clone was seen just once. The V and J genes are TRBV7-8 and TRBJ2-7; 16 bases are shared with TRBD2. The CDR3 is 17 amino acids. The germline gives CDR1 SGHVS, CDR2 FQNEAQ. Trimming at V came to 4 bases and at J to 1 base, leaving 4 bases not matched to a gene. CDR3 DNA sequence: TGTGCCAGCAGCTCGGGACTAGCGGGGGGGATTTCCTACGAGCAGTACTTC. Translated: CASSSGLAGGISYEQYF.

The chain uses TRBV30 and TRBJ2-2; D possibly matches TRBD1 or TRBD2 (5 bases each). There are 14 residues in the CDR3. V was clipped by 1 base and J by 4 bases, with 10 bases between them. The V gene's germline CDR1 is GTSNPN and CDR2 SVGIG (reference sequence). The CDR3 reads CAWSGDAPTGELFF. CDR3 in DNA: TGTGCCTGGAGTGGGGACGCCCCCACCGGGGAGCTGTTTTTT.

The chain combines TRBV5-1 with TRBJ1-1; TRBD1 is a possible D gene (5 bases). Germline V lookup: CDR1 SGHRS, CDR2 YFSETQ. V was shortened by 6 bases and J by 7 bases, with 16 bases between the two germline ends. This CDR3 has 13 amino acids. CDR3 sequence (DNA): TGCGCCAGCACCCAACCGGGACGGAATGAAGCTTTCTTT. Translating it yields CASTQPGRNEAFF.

The chain couples TRBV24-1 to TRBJ2-4; 8 nucleotides agree with TRBD1. The germline CDR1 and CDR2 sequences are KGHDR and SFDVKD. With 4 bases clipped from V and 7 bases from J, the junction kept 8 bases outside the gene matches. The CDR3 length is 15 residues. The CDR3 sequence: CATSDPGQGRNIQYF. DNA of the CDR3: TGTGCCACCAGTGACCCCGGACAGGGAAGGAACATTCAGTACTTC.

This chain connects TRBV27 to TRBJ2-7; no clear D. CDR1 and CDR2 from the germline V gene are MNHEY and SMNVEV (reference sequence). Trimming stripped 6 bases from V and 6 bases from J, with 12 bases between. This CDR3 comprises 12 residues. In nucleotides, the CDR3 is TGTGCCAGCAGCGGACGTCTCGGCGAGCAGTACTTC. Translating it yields CASSGRLGEQYF.

This clone was seen just once. The rearrangement links TRBV12-5 to TRBJ2-2, with D maybe TRBD1 (5 bases). The CDR3 has 14 amino acids. The V gene's germline CDR1 is LGHNT and CDR2 FRNRAP. The V and J ends lost 5 bases and 1 base respectively, with 8 bases between them. CDR3 sequence: CASGPRGNTGELFF. In DNA form, the CDR3 reads TGTGCTAGTGGTCCAAGGGGGAACACCGGGGAGCTGTTTTTT.